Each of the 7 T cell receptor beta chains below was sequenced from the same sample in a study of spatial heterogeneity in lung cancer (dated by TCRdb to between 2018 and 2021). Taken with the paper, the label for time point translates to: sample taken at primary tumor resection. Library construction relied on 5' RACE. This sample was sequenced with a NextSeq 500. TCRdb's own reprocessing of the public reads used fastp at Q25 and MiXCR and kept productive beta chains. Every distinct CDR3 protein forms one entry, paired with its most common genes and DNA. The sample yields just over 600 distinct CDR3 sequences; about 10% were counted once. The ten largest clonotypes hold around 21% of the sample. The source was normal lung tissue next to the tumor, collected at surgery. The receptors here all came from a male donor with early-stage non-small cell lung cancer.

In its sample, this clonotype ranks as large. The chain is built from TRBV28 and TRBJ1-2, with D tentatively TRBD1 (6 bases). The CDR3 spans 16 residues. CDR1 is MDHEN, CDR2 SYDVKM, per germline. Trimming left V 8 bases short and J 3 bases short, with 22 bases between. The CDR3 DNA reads TGTGCCAGCCACCCTTGGGAACAGGGCCCCCACTATGGCTACACCTTC. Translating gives CASHPWEQGPHYGYTF.

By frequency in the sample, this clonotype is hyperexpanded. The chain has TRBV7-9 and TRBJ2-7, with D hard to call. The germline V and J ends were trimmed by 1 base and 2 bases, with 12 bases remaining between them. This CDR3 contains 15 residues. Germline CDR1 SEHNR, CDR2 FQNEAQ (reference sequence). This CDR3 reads CASSLVSGRAYEQYF. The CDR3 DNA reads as TGTGCCAGCAGCTTAGTATCCGGGCGAGCCTACGAGCAGTACTTC.

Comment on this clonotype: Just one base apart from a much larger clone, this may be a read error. CDR3 protein: CASSPDRGLYSETQNF. The DNA for the CDR3 is TGTGCCAGCAGTCCGGACAGGGGGCTCTACTCAGAGACCCAGAACTTC. The V call is TRBV27, the J call TRBJ2-5; 11 positions agree with TRBD1. CDR3 length: 16 amino acids. Germline V gives CDR1 MNHEY, CDR2 SMNVEV (reference sequence).

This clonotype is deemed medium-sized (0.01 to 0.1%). CDR3 DNA: TGTGCCAGCAGCGGGGACGGCTACGAGCAGTACTTC. It encodes CASSGDGYEQYF. The chain couples TRBV9 to TRBJ2-7, with D perhaps matching TRBD1 or TRBD2 (5 bases each). Germline V lookup: CDR1 SGDLS, CDR2 YYNGEE. The V end lost 3 bases, the J end lost 3 bases, and 7 bases lay between the germline ends. The CDR3 totals 12 residues.

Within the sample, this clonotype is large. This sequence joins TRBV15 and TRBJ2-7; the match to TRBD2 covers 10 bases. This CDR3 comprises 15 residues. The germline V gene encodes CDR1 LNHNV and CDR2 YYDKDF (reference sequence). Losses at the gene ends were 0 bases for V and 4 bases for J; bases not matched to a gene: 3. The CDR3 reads CATSRDSSGSYEQYF. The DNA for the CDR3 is TGTGCCACCAGCAGAGATTCTAGCGGGAGTTACGAGCAGTACTTC.

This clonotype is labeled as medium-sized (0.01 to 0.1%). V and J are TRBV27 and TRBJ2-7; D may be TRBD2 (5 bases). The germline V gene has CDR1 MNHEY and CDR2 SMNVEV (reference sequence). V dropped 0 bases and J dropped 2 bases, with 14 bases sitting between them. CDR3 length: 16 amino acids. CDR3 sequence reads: CASSLSSGSSPYEQYF. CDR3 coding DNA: TGTGCCAGCAGTTTATCGTCGGGGAGTTCACCCTACGAGCAGTACTTC.

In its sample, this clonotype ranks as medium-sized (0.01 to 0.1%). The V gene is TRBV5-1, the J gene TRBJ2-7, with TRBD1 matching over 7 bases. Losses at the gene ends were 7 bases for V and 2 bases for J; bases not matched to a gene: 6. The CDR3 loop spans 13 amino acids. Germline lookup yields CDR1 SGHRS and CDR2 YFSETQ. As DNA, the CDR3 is TGCGCCAGCGGGACGGGACAGACCTACGAGCAGTACTTC. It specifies CASGTGQTYEQYF. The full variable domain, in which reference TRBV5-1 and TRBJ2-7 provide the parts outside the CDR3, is KAGVTQTPRYLIKTRGQQVTLSCSPISGHRSVSWYQQTPGQGLQFLFEYFSETQRNKGNFPGRFSGRQFSNSRSEMNVSTLELGDSALYLCASGTGQTYEQYFGPGTRLTVT.